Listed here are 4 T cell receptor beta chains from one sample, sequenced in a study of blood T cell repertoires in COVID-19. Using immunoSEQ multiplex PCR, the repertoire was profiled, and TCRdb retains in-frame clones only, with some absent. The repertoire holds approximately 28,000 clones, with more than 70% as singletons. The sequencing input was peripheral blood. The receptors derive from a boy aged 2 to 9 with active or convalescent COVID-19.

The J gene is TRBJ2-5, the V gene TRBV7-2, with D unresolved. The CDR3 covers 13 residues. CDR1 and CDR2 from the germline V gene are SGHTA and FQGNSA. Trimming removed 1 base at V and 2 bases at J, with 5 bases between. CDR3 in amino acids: CASSLVHQETQYF. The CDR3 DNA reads TGTGCCAGCAGCTTAGTTCATCAAGAGACCCAGTACTTC.

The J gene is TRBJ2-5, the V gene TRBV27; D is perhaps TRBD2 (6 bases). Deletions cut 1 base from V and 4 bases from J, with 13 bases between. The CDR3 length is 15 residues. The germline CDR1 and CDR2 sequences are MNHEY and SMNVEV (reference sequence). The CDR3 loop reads CASSLFLGGGETQYF. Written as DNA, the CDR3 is TGTGCCAGCAGTTTATTCCTGGGGGGAGGAGAGACCCAGTACTTC.

The CDR3 region is CASSLTRTYEQYF. CDR3 DNA: TGTGCCAGCAGTTTGACTCGAACCTACGAGCAGTACTTC. The genes are TRBV6-5 and TRBJ2-7; no clear D. There are 13 residues in the CDR3. The V and J ends lost 4 bases and 2 bases respectively, with 9 bases between them. Germline CDR1 reads MNHEY; CDR2 reads SVGAGI.

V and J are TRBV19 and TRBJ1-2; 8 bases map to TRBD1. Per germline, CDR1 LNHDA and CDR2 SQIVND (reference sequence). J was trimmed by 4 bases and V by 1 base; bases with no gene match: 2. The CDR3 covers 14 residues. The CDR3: CASSIGGTGYGYTF. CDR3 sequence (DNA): TGTGCCAGTAGTATAGGGGGGACAGGCTATGGCTACACCTTC.